This is a list of T cell receptor beta chains from one sample in a study of OX40 agonist ivuxolimab in advanced cancers. The assay was immunoSEQ multiplex PCR, and TCRdb's table has in-frame clones only and misses some. The table lists roughly 64,000 clones, roughly 84% of them singletons, with more than 2% in the top ten. The sample in question was CD4+ or CD8+ T cells sorted from blood, obtained in a trial of the OX40 agonist ivuxolimab. The origin of the receptors is an adult with an advanced solid tumor such as melanoma, head and neck, liver or kidney cancer. The CDR3 runs from the conserved cysteine through the conserved F or W. Fields, in order: J gene, CDR3 length, clone size, D gene, V gene, CDR3 protein, CDR3 DNA. A D gene is named only where the DNA matches it firmly. The size entry is marked missing in some rows and otherwise reads once, few, many or a size class.

>TRBJ2-5|16|NA|TRBD2|TRBV5-1
CASSSSSGREGETQYF
TGCGCCAGCAGCTCGTCTAGCGGGAGGGAGGGAGAGACCCAGTACTTC
>TRBJ2-7|16|NA|NA|TRBV4-1
CASSQIDLLVTYEQYF
TGCGCCAGCAGCCAAATTGATCTACTAGTCACCTACGAGCAGTACTTC
>TRBJ2-7|13|NA|NA|TRBV19
CASSMALTYEQYF
TGTGCCAGTAGTATGGCCTTAACCTACGAGCAGTACTTC
>TRBJ2-5|18|NA|NA|TRBV4-2
CASSQERSGSGALETQYF
TGTGCCAGCAGCCAAGAAAGAAGTGGCTCCGGGGCACTAGAGACCCAGTACTTC
>TRBJ2-5|16|few|NA|TRBV6-5
CASSYQRIGGQETQYF
TGTGCCAGCAGTTATCAGCGCATAGGGGGTCAAGAGACCCAGTACTTC
>TRBJ1-2|14|NA|TRBD1|TRBV18
CASSRRDSNYGYTF
TGTGCCAGCTCACGTCGGGACAGTAACTATGGCTACACCTTC
>TRBJ2-3|14|NA|NA|TRBV7-9
CASSPGASTDTQYF
TGTGCCAGCAGCCCGGGGGCTAGCACAGATACGCAGTATTTT
>TRBJ2-1|15|NA|TRBD1|TRBV15
CATSARAGGYNEQFF
TGTGCCACCAGCGCTCGGGCAGGGGGCTACAATGAGCAGTTCTTC
>TRBJ2-7|14|NA|NA|TRBV7-6
CASSSARGGYEQYF
TGTGCCAGCAGCTCTGCCCGGGGTGGGTACGAGCAGTACTTC
>TRBJ1-1|11|NA|NA|TRBV6-1
CATEGNAEAFF
TGTGCCACCGAGGGAAACGCTGAAGCTTTCTTT